Presented here are 21 T cell receptor beta chains from one specimen sequenced in a study of cytomegalovirus exposure and HLA in healthy donors. The primer mix had 60 Vbeta and 13 Jbeta primers. Sequencing used immunoSEQ multiplex PCR; TCRdb keeps in-frame clones, though not all of them. Of tens of thousands of clones detected, 65% to 85% appear once; the ten largest clones hold over 10%. Sequencing was performed on PBMCs. The receptor source for this set is a man between 70 and 80 years old in good health and CMV-seronegative.

The chain couples TRBV7-2 to TRBJ2-5; 13 bases map to TRBD2. J was trimmed by 4 bases and V by 3 bases; bases with no gene match: 11. Germline V gives CDR1 SGHTA, CDR2 FQGNSA. The CDR3 has 18 amino acids. CDR3 residues: CASSFHRTSGSAGETQYF. The CDR3 DNA sequence: TGTGCCAGCAGCTTTCACCGGACTAGCGGGAGTGCTGGAGAGACCCAGTACTTC.

Notes on this clone: At one end, the junction sequence differs from germline, possibly due to a read error. This chain uses TRBV7-7 with TRBJ1-1, with D perhaps matching TRBD1 (5 bases). The CDR3 length is 17 residues. Germline V gene sequence: CDR1 SSHAT, CDR2 FNYEAQ (reference sequence). This CDR3 is CASSLELNRRGNTEAFF. As DNA, the CDR3 is TGTGCTAGCAGCTTAGAACTCAATCGGAGGGGTAACACTGAAGCTTTCTTT.

The chain combines TRBV2 with TRBJ2-3; the match to TRBD1 covers 11 bases. The V gene's germline CDR1 is SNHLY and CDR2 FYNNEI. The CDR3 runs 16 residues. The V segment lost 6 bases and the J segment 3 bases; nucleotides outside the gene matches: 8. The CDR3 loop reads CASSSRTGGGTDTQYF. CDR3 DNA: TGTGCCAGCAGCTCGCGGACAGGGGGCGGGACAGATACGCAGTATTTT.

The chain links TRBV6-5 to TRBJ1-1; 7 nucleotides agree with TRBD1. Germline V lookup: CDR1 MNHEY, CDR2 SVGAGI. This CDR3 comprises 13 residues. Trimming took 11 bases from V and 1 from J; bases not matched to a gene: 7. CDR3 DNA: TGTGCCTCAATCAGGGGGAGGAACACTGAAGCTTTCTTT. This translates into CASIRGRNTEAFF.

This clone was counted only a few times. The V and J genes are TRBV6-1 and TRBJ1-4; D is uncertain. V was pared by 8 bases and J by 4 bases, with 8 bases between. The CDR3 covers 12 residues. Germline V gives CDR1 MNHNS, CDR2 SASEGT. For the CDR3, the DNA is TGTGCCAGCTCCCCAGTTAATGAAAAACTGTTTTTT. As protein: CASSPVNEKLFF.

This clone was seen a few times. The genes are TRBV18 and TRBJ2-5; 7 positions match TRBD2. The junction had 10 bases not matched to a gene; V was cut back by 4 bases and J by 5 bases. This CDR3 region has 15 residues. Germline V gene sequence: CDR1 KGHSH, CDR2 LQKENI. The CDR3 region is CASSLTSATGETQYF. CDR3 sequence (DNA): TGTGCCAGCTCACTCACTAGCGCCACGGGTGAGACCCAGTACTTC.

The sample holds one count of this clone. The chain uses TRBV11-2 and TRBJ1-1; 10 bases line up with TRBD1. This CDR3 has 16 amino acids. Germline CDR1 SGHAT, CDR2 FQNNGV. The V gene end was trimmed by 5 bases and the J gene end by 3 bases; junction bases not matched to a gene: 9. CDR3: CASSVVLGQGDTEAFF. CDR3 nucleotides: TGTGCCAGCAGCGTTGTCCTCGGACAGGGGGACACTGAAGCTTTCTTT.

The chain carries TRBV6-1 and TRBJ1-5; weak D call: TRBD1 (6 bases). CDR1 and CDR2 from the germline V gene are MNHNS and SASEGT. This CDR3 is 15 amino acids long. Trimming shortened V by 5 bases and J by 4 bases, and 15 bases separated the two germline ends. CDR3 protein: CASSKEGQNNQPQHF. CDR3 nucleotides: TGTGCCAGCAGTAAAGAAGGACAGAATAATCAGCCCCAGCATTTT.

The chain links TRBV11-2 to TRBJ1-1, with D possibly TRBD1 on 6 matching bases. Germline V CDR1 and CDR2: SGHAT, FQNNGV. The CDR3 runs 15 residues. Trimming left V 5 bases short and J 0 bases short, with 13 bases between. The CDR3 nucleotides are TGTGCCAGCAGCCTTAACAGGGAAATGAACACTGAAGCTTTCTTT. Protein product: CASSLNREMNTEAFF.

The chain combines TRBV6-1 with TRBJ2-2; possible D gene TRBD2, 6 bases. The CDR3 runs to 15 residues. Trimming stripped 5 bases from V and 2 bases from J, with 12 bases between. Germline lookup yields CDR1 MNHNS and CDR2 SASEGT. The CDR3 region is CASSLPGDNTGELFF. The CDR3 nucleotides are TGTGCCAGCAGTCTACCGGGAGACAACACCGGGGAGCTGTTTTTT.

The chain employs TRBV10-3 and TRBJ1-6, with D perhaps matching TRBD1 (6 bases). V lost 6 bases and J lost 6, with 15 bases in between. This CDR3 has 15 residues. Germline CDR1 reads ENHRY; CDR2 reads SYGVKD. CDR3 loop: CAIRRDTLVNSPLHF. For the CDR3, the DNA is TGTGCCATCAGACGGGACACTTTGGTTAATTCACCCCTCCACTTT.

The chain joins TRBV27 to TRBJ2-5; TRBD2 might be the D (7 bases). V was pared by 1 base and J by 4 bases, with 13 bases between. This CDR3 has 15 amino acids. The germline V gene has CDR1 MNHEY and CDR2 SMNVEV (reference sequence). This chain's CDR3 is CASSLFAGEGETQYF. The CDR3 nucleotides read TGTGCCAGCAGTTTATTCGCAGGGGAGGGAGAGACCCAGTACTTC.

The chain carries TRBV5-1 and TRBJ1-6, with 10 bases aligning to TRBD1. This CDR3 is 14 amino acids long. Trimming cost V 5 bases and J 10 bases; bases outside gene matches: 6. Germline V lookup: CDR1 SGHRS, CDR2 YFSETQ. CDR3 protein: CASRTGTGESPLHF. As DNA, the CDR3 is TGCGCCAGCAGGACAGGGACAGGGGAATCACCCCTCCACTTT.

V is TRBV30 and J is TRBJ2-7; 8 bases map to TRBD1. Germline V lookup: CDR1 GTSNPN, CDR2 SVGIG (reference sequence). V gave up 2 bases and J gave up 4 bases; unmatched junction bases: 10. The CDR3 runs to 15 residues. This chain's CDR3 is CAWSPTDRAKYEQYF. The CDR3 DNA is TGTGCCTGGAGTCCGACGGACAGGGCGAAGTACGAGCAGTACTTC.

A few counts support this clone. The chain employs TRBV7-9 and TRBJ1-1, with 8 bases aligning to TRBD1. Germline V CDR1 and CDR2: SEHNR, FQNEAQ (reference sequence). The CDR3 loop spans 14 amino acids. The ends lost 4 bases at V and 1 base at J; junction bases unmatched: 2. CDR3 sequence: CASSSGQGNTEAFF. The DNA of the CDR3 is TGTGCCAGCAGCTCCGGACAGGGGAACACTGAAGCTTTCTTT.

The chain has TRBV18 and TRBJ1-1; 8 bases match TRBD1. Losses at the gene ends were 6 bases for V and 5 bases for J; bases not matched to a gene: 8. The V gene's germline CDR1 is KGHSH and CDR2 LQKENI. This CDR3 is built from 14 residues. The DNA for the CDR3 is TGTGCCAGCTCCCGGGACAGGTCTTGGACTGAAGCTTTCTTT. Amino acids: CASSRDRSWTEAFF.

The CDR3: CASSPGILAKNIQYF. The DNA for the CDR3 is TGTGCCAGCTCACCTGGCATCTTAGCCAAAAACATTCAGTACTTC. The chain carries TRBV18 and TRBJ2-4; D is uncertain. The CDR3 is 15 residues long. Between the trimmed V and J ends, which lost 3 bases and 0 bases, there was a span of 9 bases. Germline CDR1 and CDR2: KGHSH and LQKENI.

The gene calls are TRBV11-2 and TRBJ2-2, with TRBD1 matching over 7 bases. The CDR3 has 15 amino acids. V shed 5 bases, J shed 1 base, and the junction held 4 bases outside the gene matches. Germline-derived CDR1 and CDR2 are SGHAT and FQNNGV. The CDR3 nucleotides are TGTGCCAGCAGCACCCGGACAGGGAACACCGGGGAGCTGTTTTTT. Encoded protein: CASSTRTGNTGELFF.

The rearrangement joins TRBV2 to TRBJ1-5, with 8 bases fitting TRBD1. The length of the CDR3 is 15 residues. The germline gives CDR1 SNHLY, CDR2 FYNNEI. Unmatched junction bases numbered 8, after V lost 6 bases and J lost 4 bases. DNA of the CDR3: TGTGCCAGCAGGGAACAGGGGGTACAAAATCAGCCCCAGCATTTT. Amino acids: CASREQGVQNQPQHF.

This clone has only a few counts. V is TRBV18 and J is TRBJ2-2; TRBD1 is a possible D gene (6 bases). Trimming took off 1 base at V and 6 bases at J, with 15 bases between the two ends. The CDR3 spans 16 residues. In germline, CDR1 is KGHSH, CDR2 LQKENI. CDR3 nucleotide sequence: TGTGCCAGCTCACCACAAGGGACAAGCAATTCCGGGGAGCTGTTTTTT. Translating gives CASSPQGTSNSGELFF.

This clone was seen only a few times. This sample also contains other DNA sequences that code for the same CDR3. The chain carries TRBV7-2 and TRBJ2-1, with unresolved D. The CDR3 is 14 residues long. The germline V gene has CDR1 SGHTA and CDR2 FQGNSA. Trimming cost V 2 bases and J 14 bases, with 19 bases left between them. CDR3 DNA sequence: TGTGCCAGCAGCTTATTCGCGGCGTCCTCCGAGAAGTTCTTC. Its protein product is CASSLFAASSEKFF.